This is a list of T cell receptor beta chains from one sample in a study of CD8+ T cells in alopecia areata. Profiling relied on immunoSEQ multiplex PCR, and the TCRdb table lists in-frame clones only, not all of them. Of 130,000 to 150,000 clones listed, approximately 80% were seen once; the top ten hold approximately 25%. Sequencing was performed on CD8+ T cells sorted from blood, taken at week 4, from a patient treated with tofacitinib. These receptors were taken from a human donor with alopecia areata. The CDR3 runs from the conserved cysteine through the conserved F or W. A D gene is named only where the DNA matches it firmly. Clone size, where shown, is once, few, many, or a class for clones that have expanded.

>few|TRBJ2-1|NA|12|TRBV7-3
CASSLREDEQFF
TGTGCCAGCAGCTTACGAGAGGATGAGCAGTTCTTC
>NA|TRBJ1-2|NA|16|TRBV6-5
CASSYSMAPDGYGYTF
TGTGCCAGCAGTTACTCGATGGCGCCTGACGGCTATGGCTACACCTTC
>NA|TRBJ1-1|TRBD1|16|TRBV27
CASSLKAGGGGTEAFF
TGTGCCAGCAGTTTAAAGGCAGGGGGCGGGGGCACTGAAGCTTTCTTT
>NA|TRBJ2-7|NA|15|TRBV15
CATSRDPSRTDEQYF
TGTGCCACCAGCAGAGATCCAAGCCGGACCGACGAGCAGTACTTC
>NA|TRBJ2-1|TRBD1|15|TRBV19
CASSRTGSTYNEQFF
TGTGCCAGTAGTCGGACAGGGAGTACCTACAATGAGCAGTTCTTC
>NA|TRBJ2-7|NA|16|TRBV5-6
CASSVGPGTDTIEQYF
TGTGCCAGCAGCGTTGGGCCAGGGACGGATACGATCGAGCAGTACTTC
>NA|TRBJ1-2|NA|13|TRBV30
CAWSSAGDYGYTF
TGTGCCTGGAGTTCTGCAGGTGACTATGGCTACACCTTC
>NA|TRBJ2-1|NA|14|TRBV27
CASSIRDNPNEQFF
TGTGCCAGCAGTATCCGGGACAACCCCAATGAGCAGTTCTTC
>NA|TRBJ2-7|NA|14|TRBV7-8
CASSSSHRESEQYF
TGTGCCAGCAGCTCCAGCCACAGGGAGTCCGAGCAGTACTTC
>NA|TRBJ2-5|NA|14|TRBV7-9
CASSSEGLQETQYF
TGTGCCAGCAGCTCCGAGGGACTTCAAGAGACCCAGTACTTC
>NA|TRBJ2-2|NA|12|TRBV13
CASSANTGELFF
TGTGCCAGCAGCGCGAACACCGGGGAGCTGTTTTTT
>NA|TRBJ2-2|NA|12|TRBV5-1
CASSLNTGGLFF
TGCGCCAGCAGCCTCAACACCGGGGGGCTGTTTTTT
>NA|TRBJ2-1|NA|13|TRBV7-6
CASSLGALTEQFF
TGTGCCAGCAGCTTAGGGGCCCTGACTGAGCAGTTCTTC
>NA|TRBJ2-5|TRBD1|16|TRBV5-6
CASSLDPGTAQETQYF
TGTGCCAGCAGCTTGGACCCGGGGACAGCCCAAGAGACCCAGTACTTC
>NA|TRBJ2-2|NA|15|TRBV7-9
CASSSGGTATGELFF
TGTGCCAGCAGCTCCGGCGGGACAGCCACCGGGGAGCTGTTTTTT